Reported below is one TCR beta chain. Its antigen is unidentified. These data come from a study of T-cell reconstitution after alpha-beta-depleted transplantation in children. Trimming removed 1 base from V and 1 base from J, with 11 bases in between. This CDR3 spans 15 amino acids. CDR1 and CDR2 from the germline V gene are SGHTA and FQGNSA. Study-level findings and limits: Several hundred expanded graft clones reportedly gave rise to the alpha-beta T cells present about two months after transplant. At the one-year point after transplant, T-cell counts and TCRbeta diversity were found to come mostly from T cells that had been newly produced. After transplant, high TCRbeta diversity at day 60 in some patients arose from surviving recipient T cells and thymic progenitors.

The library targeted TCRbeta and was prepared with unique molecular identifiers. MiXCR, run by TCRdb on the PCR reads, gives a single entry per CDR3 protein. Here the sample spans approximately 85,000 distinct CDR3 sequences, around 15% being singletons. The clonotype comes from a male patient between 2 and 10 years old who had a stem cell transplant for acute lymphoblastic leukemia, so the T cells may come from the graft donor. The sequencing used PBMCs, mostly from graft donor cells, collected 180 days after TCRalphabeta/CD19-depleted stem cell transplant. V and J are TRBV7-2 and TRBJ2-7, with D unresolved. CDR3 nucleotides: TGTGCCAGCAGCTTAGAGGGCCTTCCTTCCTACGAGCAGTACTTC. This sequence encodes CASSLEGLPSYEQYF.